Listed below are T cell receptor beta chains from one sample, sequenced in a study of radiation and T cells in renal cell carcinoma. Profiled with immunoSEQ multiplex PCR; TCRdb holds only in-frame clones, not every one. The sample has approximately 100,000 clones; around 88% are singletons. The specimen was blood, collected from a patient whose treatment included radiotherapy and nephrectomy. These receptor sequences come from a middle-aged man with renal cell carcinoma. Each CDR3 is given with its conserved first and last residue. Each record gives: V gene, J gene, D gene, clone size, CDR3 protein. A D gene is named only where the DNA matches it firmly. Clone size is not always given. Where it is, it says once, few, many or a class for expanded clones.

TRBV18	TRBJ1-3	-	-	CASSPGPRSGNTIYF
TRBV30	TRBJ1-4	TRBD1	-	CAWSTWTGGGREEKLFF
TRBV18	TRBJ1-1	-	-	CASSPGVLETEAFF
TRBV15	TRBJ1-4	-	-	CATSLGLKNEKLFF
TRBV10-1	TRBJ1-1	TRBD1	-	CASSTGETEAFF
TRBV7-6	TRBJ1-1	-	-	CASSLAQTGRQAFF
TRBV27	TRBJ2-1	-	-	CASSFTGGEQFF
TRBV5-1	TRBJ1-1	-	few	CASSLGGMNTEAFF
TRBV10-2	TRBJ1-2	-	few	CASSAARVMNGYTF
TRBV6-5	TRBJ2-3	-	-	CASSYGDKGDTQYF
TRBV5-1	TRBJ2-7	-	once	CASSDQGTVSSYEQYF
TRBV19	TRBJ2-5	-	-	CASSPNAQETQYF
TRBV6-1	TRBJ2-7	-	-	CASSEAGGGPYEQYF
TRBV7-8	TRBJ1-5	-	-	CASSLAPEGAIGQPQHF
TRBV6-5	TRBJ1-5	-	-	CASSYSRGSNQPQHF
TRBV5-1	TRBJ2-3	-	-	CASGPTDTQYF
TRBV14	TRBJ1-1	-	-	CASSRAGVGTEAFF
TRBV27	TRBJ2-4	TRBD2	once	CASSSQPGLASPENIQYF
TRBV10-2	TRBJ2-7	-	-	CASSESAGSSYEQYF
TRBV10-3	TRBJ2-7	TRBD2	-	CAIRGAGGSESYEQYF
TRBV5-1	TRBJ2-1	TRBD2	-	CASASGESYNEQFF
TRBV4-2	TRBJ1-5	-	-	CASSQESGTYQPQHF
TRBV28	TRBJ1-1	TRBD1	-	CASSPGTGYTEAFF
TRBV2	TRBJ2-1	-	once	CASRPPAGTGTYNEQFF
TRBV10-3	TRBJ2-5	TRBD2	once	CASRGAYTSGGVQETQYF